The following is a TCR beta chain sequence with its context. It was treatment-naive patients with stable or active relapsing-remitting disease who made up the multiple sclerosis controls. TEMRA cells underwent FACS enrichment and CD8+ and CD4+ T cells underwent negative isolation. With 2 bases clipped from V and 7 bases from J, the junction kept 21 bases outside the gene matches. The CDR3 has 19 amino acids. The germline CDR1 and CDR2 sequences are DFQATT and SNEGSKA (reference sequence). The data derive from a study of CD8 T cells in Susac syndrome. With random hexamers, 0.5 to 1 ug RNA was reverse transcribed. Multiplex PCR with immunoSEQ amplified the TCR beta CDR3 across 54 Vbeta and 13 Jbeta. Using its own MiXCR run on the immunoSEQ multiplex PCR reads, TCRdb lists one record per CDR3 protein. The sample shows some 300,000 distinct CDR3 sequences, approximately 89% of them seen only once.

V usage is TRBV20-1 and J usage is TRBJ1-4; 8 nucleotides align to TRBD1. Sequencing was done on a sample of CD8+ T cells from PBMCs. This receptor was taken from a human donor with multiple sclerosis. Here the CDR3 reads CSARPLDLVTGDRGEKLFF. CDR3 nucleotide sequence: TGCAGTGCTAGACCCCTCGACCTGGTGACAGGGGATAGGGGTGAAAAACTGTTTTTT.